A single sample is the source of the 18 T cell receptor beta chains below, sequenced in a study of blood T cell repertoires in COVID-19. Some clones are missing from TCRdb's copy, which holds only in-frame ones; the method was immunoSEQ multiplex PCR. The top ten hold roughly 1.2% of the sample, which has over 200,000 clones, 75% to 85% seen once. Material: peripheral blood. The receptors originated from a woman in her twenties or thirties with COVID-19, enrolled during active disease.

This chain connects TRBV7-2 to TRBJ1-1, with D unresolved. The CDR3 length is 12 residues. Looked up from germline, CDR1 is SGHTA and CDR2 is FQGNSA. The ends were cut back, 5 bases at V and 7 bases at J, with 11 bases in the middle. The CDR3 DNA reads TGTGCCAGCAGCCGTAGTGTGAATGAAGCTTTCTTT. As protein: CASSRSVNEAFF.

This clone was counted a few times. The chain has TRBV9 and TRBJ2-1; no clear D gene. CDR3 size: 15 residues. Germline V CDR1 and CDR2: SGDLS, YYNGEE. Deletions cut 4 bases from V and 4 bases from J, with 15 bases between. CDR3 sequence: CASSPPGGPYNEQFF. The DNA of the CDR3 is TGTGCCAGCAGCCCACCCGGTGGGCCGTACAATGAGCAGTTCTTC.

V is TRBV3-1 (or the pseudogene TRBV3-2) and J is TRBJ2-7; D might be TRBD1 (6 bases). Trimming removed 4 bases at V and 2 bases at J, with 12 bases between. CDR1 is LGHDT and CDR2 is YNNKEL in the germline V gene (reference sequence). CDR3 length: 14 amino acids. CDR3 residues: CASSRQDSTYEQYF. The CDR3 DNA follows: TGTGCCAGCAGCCGACAGGACAGCACCTACGAGCAGTACTTC.

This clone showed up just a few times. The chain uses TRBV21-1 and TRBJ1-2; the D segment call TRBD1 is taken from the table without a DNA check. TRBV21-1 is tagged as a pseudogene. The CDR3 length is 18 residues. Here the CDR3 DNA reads TGTGCCAGCAGCAAAGTCGGTGAAGGGGGCTCCCCCAACTATGGCTACACCTTC. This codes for CASSKVGEGGSPNYGYTF.

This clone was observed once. This CDR3 reads CASSQDEVVGSEGYTF. The CDR3 region has the DNA TGCGCCAGCAGCCAAGATGAGGTCGTGGGGAGTGAGGGCTACACCTTC. The rearrangement joins TRBV4-3 to TRBJ1-2; D is unresolved. From germline, CDR1 is LGHNA and CDR2 YSLEER. The CDR3 contains 16 residues. The V end lost 0 bases, the J end lost 8 bases, and 19 bases lay between the germline ends.

Written as DNA, the CDR3 is TGTGCCAGCAGCTTACAGGGCCGCTCCTACAATGAGCAGTTCTTC. The encoded protein is CASSLQGRSYNEQFF. The chain links TRBV7-3 to TRBJ2-1, with D maybe TRBD1 (5 bases). Trimming removed 2 bases from V and 0 bases from J, with 8 bases in between. The germline gives CDR1 SGHTA, CDR2 FQGTGA. The CDR3 is made up of 15 amino acids.

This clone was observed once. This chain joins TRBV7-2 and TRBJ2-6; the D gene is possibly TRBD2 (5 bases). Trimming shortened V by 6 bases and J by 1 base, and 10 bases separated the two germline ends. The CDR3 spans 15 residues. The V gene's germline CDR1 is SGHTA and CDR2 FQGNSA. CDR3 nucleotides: TGTGCCAGCAGTTATGGACTGTCTGGGGCCAACGTCCTGACTTTC. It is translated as CASSYGLSGANVLTF.

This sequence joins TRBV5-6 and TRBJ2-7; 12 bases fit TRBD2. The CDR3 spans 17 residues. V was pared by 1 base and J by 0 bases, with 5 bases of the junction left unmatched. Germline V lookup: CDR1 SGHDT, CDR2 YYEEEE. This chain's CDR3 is CASSLRLAGASSYEQYF. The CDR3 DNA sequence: TGTGCCAGCAGCTTGAGACTAGCGGGGGCCTCCTCCTACGAGCAGTACTTC.

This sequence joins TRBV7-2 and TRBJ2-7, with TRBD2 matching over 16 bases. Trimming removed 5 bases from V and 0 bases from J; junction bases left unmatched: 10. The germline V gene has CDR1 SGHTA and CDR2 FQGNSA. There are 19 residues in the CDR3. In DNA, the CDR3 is TGTGCCAGCAGCCCTTATCCGGGACTAGCGGGGGGGAGCTCCTACGAGCAGTACTTC. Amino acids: CASSPYPGLAGGSSYEQYF.

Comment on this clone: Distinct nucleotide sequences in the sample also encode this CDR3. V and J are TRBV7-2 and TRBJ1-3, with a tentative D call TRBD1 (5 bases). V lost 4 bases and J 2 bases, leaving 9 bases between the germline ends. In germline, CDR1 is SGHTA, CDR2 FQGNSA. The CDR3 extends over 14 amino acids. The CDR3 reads CASSSGGTGNTIYF. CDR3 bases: TGTGCCAGCAGCTCCGGGGGGACTGGAAACACCATATATTTT.

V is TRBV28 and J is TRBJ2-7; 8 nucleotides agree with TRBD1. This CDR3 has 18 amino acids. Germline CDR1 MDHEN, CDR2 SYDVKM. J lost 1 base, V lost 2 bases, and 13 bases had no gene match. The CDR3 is CASSLRGDRGKRSYEQYF. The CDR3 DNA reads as TGTGCCAGCAGTTTAAGGGGCGACAGGGGTAAGCGATCCTACGAGCAGTACTTC.

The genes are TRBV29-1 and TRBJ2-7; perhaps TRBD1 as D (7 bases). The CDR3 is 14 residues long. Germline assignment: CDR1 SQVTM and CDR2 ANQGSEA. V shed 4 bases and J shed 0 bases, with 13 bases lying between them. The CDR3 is CSVVWGDSSYEQYF. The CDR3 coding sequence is TGCAGCGTTGTTTGGGGGGACAGCTCCTACGAGCAGTACTTC.

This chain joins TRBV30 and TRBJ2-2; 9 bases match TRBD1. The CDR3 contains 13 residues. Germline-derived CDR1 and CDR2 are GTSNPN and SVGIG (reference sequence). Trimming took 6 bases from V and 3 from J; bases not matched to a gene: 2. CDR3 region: CACWTGDTGELFF. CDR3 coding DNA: TGTGCCTGCTGGACAGGGGACACCGGGGAGCTGTTTTTT. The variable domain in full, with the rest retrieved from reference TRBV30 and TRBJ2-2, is SQTIHQWPATLVQPVGSPLSLECTVEGTSNPNLYWYRQAAGRGLQLLFYSVGIGQISSEVPQNLSASRPQDRQFILSSKKLLLSDSGFYLCACWTGDTGELFFGEGSRLTVL.

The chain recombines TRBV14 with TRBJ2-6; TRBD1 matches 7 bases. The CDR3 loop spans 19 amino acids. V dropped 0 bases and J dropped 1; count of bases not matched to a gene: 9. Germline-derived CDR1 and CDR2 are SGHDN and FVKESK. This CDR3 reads CASSQDLPRQGSGANVLTF. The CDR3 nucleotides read TGTGCCAGCAGCCAAGATCTTCCGAGACAGGGTTCTGGGGCCAACGTCCTGACTTTC. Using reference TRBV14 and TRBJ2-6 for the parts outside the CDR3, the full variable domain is EAGVTQFPSHSVIEKGQTVTLRCDPISGHDNLYWYRRVMGKEIKFLLHFVKESKQDESGMPNNRFLAERTGGTYSTLKVQPAELEDSGVYFCASSQDLPRQGSGANVLTFGAGSRLTVL.

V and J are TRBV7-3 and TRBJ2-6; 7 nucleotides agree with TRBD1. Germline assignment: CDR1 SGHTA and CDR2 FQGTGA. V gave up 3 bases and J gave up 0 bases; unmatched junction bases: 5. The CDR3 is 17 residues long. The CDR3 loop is CASSFRDRGSGANVLTF. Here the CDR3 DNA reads TGTGCCAGCAGCTTCCGGGACAGAGGCTCTGGGGCCAACGTCCTGACTTTC.

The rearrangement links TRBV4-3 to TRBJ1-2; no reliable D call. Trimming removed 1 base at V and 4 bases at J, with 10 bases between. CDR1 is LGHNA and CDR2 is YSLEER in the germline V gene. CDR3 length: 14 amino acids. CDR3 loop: CASSQAHRTYGYTF. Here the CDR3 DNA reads TGCGCCAGCAGCCAAGCGCATAGAACCTATGGCTACACCTTC.

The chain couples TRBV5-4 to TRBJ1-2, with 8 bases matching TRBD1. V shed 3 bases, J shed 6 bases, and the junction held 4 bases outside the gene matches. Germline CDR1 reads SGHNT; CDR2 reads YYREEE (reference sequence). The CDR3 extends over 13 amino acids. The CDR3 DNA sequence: TGTGCCAGCAGCTCGCAGGGGGCTAATGGCTACACCTTC. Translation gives CASSSQGANGYTF.

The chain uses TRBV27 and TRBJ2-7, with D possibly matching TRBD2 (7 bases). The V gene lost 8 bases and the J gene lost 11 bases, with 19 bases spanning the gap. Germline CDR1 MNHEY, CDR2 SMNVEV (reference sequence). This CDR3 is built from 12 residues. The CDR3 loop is CASGEGGGIKYF. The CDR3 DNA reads TGTGCCAGCGGGGAGGGGGGCGGAATTAAGTACTTC.